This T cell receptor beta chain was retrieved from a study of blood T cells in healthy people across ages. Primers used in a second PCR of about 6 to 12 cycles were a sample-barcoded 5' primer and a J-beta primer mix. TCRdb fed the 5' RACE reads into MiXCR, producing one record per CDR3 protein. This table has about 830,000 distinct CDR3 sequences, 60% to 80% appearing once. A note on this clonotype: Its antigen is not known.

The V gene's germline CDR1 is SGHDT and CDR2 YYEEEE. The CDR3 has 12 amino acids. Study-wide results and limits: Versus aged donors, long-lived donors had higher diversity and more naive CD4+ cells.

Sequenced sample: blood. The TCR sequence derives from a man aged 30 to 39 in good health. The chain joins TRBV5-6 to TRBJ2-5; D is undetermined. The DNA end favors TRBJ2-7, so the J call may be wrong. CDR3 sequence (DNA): TGTGCCAGCAGCTTAGTTGTTACCGAGCAGTACTTC. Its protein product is CASSLVVTEQYF.